Given below is one T cell receptor (beta chain) in context. What it recognizes is unknown. The V end lost 0 bases, the J end lost 15 bases, and 18 bases lay between the germline ends. Germline-derived CDR1 and CDR2 are LGHNA and YSLEER. The length of the CDR3 is 14 residues. These data come from a study of shared clonotypes between healthy human individuals. The repertoire was sequenced with immunoSEQ multiplex PCR; TCRdb's copy has only in-frame clones and lacks some. The sample holds approximately 1,000,000 clones, 60% to 85% seen once. Broader study findings: Owing to a small donor count, the genetic and exposure-history diversity represented was limited.

Sample: memory CD4+ T cells from PBMCs. As to subset: CD45RA-negative fraction. The sequence derives from a man younger than 30 in good health. Some clones in this sample may be carry-over from other donors' samples. The chain employs TRBV4-3 and TRBJ2-1; maybe TRBD2 (6 bases). The CDR3 nucleotides are TGCGCCAGCAGCCAAGATAGGGCGGGGTCAACGGGGTTCTTC. Amino acid sequence: CASSQDRAGSTGFF.